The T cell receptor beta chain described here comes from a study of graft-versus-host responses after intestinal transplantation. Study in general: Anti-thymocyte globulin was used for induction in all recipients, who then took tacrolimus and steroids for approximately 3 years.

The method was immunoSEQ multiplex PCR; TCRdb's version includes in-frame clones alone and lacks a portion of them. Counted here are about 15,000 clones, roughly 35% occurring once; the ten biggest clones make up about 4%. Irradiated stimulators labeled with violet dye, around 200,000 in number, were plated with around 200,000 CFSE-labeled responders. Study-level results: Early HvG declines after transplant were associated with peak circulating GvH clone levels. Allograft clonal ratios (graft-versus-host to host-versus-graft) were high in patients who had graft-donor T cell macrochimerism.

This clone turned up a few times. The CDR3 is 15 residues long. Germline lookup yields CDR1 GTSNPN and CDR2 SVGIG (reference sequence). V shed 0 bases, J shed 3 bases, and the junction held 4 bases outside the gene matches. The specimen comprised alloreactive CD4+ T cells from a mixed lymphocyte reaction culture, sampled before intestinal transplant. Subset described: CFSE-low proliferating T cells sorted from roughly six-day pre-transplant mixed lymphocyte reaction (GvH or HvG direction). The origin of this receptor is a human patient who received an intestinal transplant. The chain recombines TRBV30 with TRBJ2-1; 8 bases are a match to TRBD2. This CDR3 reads CAWSVGLAGYNEQFF. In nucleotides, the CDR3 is TGTGCCTGGAGTGTAGGACTAGCCGGCTACAATGAGCAGTTCTTC.